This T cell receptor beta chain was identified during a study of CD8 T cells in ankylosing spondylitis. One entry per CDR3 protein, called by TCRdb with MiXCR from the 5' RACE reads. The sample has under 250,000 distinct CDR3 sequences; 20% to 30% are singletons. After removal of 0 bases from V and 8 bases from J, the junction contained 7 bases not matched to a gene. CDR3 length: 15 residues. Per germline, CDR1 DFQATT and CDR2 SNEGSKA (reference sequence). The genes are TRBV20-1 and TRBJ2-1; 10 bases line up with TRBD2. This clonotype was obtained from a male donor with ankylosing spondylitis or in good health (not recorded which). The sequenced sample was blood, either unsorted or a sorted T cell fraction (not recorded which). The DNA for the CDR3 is TGCAGTGCTAGAGACGCTAGCGGGAGTGTGTATGAGCAGTTCTTC. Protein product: CSARDASGSVYEQFF.